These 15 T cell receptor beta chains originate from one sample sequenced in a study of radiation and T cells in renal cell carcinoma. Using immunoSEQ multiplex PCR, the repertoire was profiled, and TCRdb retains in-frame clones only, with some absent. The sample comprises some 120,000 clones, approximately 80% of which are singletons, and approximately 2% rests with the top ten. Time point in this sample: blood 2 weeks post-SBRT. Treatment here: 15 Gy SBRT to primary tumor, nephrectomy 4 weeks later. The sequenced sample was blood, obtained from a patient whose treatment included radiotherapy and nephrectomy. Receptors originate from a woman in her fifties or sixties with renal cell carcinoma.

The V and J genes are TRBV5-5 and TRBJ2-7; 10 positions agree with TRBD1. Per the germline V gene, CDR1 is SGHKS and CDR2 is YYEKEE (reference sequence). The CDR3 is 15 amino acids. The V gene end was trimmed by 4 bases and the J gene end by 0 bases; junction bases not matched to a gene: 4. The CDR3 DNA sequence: TGTGCCAGCAGCCGGGACAGGGGAAGCTCCTACGAGCAGTACTTC. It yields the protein CASSRDRGSSYEQYF.

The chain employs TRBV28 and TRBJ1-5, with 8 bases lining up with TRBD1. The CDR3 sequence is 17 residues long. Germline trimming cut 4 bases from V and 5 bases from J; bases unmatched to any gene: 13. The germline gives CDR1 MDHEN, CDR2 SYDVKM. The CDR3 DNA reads TGTGCCAGCAGTTACAAAATCACAGGGGGATCGCATCAGCCCCAGCATTTT. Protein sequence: CASSYKITGGSHQPQHF.

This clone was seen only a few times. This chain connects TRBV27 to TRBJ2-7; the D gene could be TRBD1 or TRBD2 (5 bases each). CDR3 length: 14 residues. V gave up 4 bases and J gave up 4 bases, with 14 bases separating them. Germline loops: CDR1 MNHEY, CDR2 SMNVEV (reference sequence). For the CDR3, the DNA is TGTGCCAGCAGTTCCGGGACGTTCGGGTACGAGCAGTACTTC. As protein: CASSSGTFGYEQYF.

CDR3 DNA: TGTGCCAGCAGCTTATGGCAGTCAAACTATGGCTACACCTTC. Its translation is CASSLWQSNYGYTF. The chain has TRBV5-4 and TRBJ1-2; D not certain. The germline CDR1 and CDR2 sequences are SGHNT and YYREEE (reference sequence). The CDR3 runs to 14 residues. V dropped 2 bases and J dropped 2 bases, with 10 bases sitting between them. The entire variable domain, with the rest obtained from reference TRBV5-4 and TRBJ1-2, is as follows: ETGVTQSPTHLIKTRGQQVTLRCSSQSGHNTVSWYQQALGQGPQFIFQYYREEENGRGNFPPRFSGLQFPNYSSELNVNALELDDSALYLCASSLWQSNYGYTFGSGTRLTVV.

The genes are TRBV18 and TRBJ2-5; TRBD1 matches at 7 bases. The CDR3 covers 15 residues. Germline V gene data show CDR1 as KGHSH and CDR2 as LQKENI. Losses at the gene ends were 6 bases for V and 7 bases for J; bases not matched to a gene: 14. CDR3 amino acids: CASSRTGKREGTQYF. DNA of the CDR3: TGTGCCAGCTCGCGGACAGGCAAGAGGGAAGGGACCCAGTACTTC.

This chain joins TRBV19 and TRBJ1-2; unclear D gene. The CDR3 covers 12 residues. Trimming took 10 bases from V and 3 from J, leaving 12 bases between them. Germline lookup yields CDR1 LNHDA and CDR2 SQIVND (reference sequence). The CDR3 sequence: CATSWGYYGYTF. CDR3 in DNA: TGTGCCACCTCCTGGGGATACTATGGCTACACCTTC.

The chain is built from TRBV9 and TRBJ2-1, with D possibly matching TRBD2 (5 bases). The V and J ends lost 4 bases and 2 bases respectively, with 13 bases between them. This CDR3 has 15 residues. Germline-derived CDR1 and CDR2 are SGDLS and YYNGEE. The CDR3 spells CASSPFDGTYNEQFF. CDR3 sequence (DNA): TGTGCCAGCAGCCCCTTTGACGGGACCTACAATGAGCAGTTCTTC.

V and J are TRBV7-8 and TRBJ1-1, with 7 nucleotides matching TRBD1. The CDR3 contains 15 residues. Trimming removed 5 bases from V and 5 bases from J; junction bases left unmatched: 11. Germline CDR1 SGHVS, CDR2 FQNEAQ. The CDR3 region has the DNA TGTGCCAGCAGCCGGCAGGGGGGCGCGAGAACTGAAGCTTTCTTT. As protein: CASSRQGGARTEAFF.

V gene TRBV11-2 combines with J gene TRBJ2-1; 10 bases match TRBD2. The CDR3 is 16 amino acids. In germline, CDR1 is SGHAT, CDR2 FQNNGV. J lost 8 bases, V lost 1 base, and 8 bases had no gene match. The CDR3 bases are TGTGCCAGCAGCTTAGCGGTCCTAGCGGGGGCGGATGAGCAGTTCTTC. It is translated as CASSLAVLAGADEQFF. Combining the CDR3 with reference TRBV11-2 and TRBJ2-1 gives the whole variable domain EAGVAQSPRYKIIEKRQSVAFWCNPISGHATLYWYQQILGQGPKLLIQFQNNGVVDDSQLPKDRFSAERLKGVDSTLKIQPAKLEDSAVYLCASSLAVLAGADEQFFGPGTRLTVL.

Here the CDR3 reads CASSLESSYNEQFF. The CDR3 DNA sequence: TGTGCCAGCAGTTTAGAGAGCTCCTACAATGAGCAGTTCTTC. The rearrangement links TRBV27 to TRBJ2-1; D not resolved. The CDR3 has 14 residues. Germline lookup yields CDR1 MNHEY and CDR2 SMNVEV (reference sequence). Trimming took 2 bases from V and 0 from J, leaving 5 bases between them.

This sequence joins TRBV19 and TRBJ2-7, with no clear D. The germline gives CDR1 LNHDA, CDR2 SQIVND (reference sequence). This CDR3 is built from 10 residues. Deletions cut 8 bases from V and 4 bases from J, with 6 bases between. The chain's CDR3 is CASLWYEQYF. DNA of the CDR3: TGTGCCAGTCTTTGGTACGAGCAGTACTTC.

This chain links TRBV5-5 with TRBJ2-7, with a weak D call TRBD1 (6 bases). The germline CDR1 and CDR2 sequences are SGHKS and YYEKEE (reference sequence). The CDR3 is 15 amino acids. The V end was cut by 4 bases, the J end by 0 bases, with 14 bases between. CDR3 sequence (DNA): TGTGCCAGCAGCCCGACAGGCCACAGCTCCTACGAGCAGTACTTC. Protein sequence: CASSPTGHSSYEQYF.

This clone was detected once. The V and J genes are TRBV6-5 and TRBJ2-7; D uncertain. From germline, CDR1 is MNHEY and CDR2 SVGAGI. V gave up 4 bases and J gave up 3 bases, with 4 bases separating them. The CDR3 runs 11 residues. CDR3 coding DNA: TGTGCCAGCAGTTCCCTCTACGAGCAGTACTTC. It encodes CASSSLYEQYF.

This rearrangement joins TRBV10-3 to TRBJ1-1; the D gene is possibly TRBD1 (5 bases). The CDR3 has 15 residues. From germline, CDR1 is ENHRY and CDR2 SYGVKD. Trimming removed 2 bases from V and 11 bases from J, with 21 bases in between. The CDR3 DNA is TGTGCCATCAGTGAGCCTCCGGGGGAGGGCCGTGGGGCTTTCTTT. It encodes CAISEPPGEGRGAFF.

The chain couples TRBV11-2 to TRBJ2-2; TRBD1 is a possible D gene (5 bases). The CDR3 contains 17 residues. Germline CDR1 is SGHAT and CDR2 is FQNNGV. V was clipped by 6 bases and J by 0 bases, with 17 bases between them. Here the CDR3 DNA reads TGTGCCAGCAGTACACGAAGGGGCGTCGCGAACACCGGGGAGCTGTTTTTT. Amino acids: CASSTRRGVANTGELFF.